The present T cell receptor beta chain was sequenced within a study of blood T cell repertoires in COVID-19. How the authors handled the data: Amplification from reference gene primers served as the basis for estimated nucleated cell counts. Sequenced by immunoSEQ multiplex PCR; TCRdb stores in-frame clones only, minus some. D and trimming come from the DNA, and the V and J calls and clone size come from that table. The sample consists of some 14,000 clones, 80% to 90% of them appearing once. The CDR3 is made up of 15 amino acids. Trimming took 1 base from V and 0 from J, leaving 7 bases between them. Germline lookup yields CDR1 LGHDT and CDR2 YNNKEL (reference sequence).

V usage is TRBV3-1 (or the pseudogene TRBV3-2) and J usage is TRBJ1-3; D is unclear. This sequence was found in a man aged 80 or over with acute or convalescent COVID-19. The source material was peripheral blood. The CDR3 sequence is CASSQVGVSGNTIYF. CDR3 coding DNA: TGTGCCAGCAGCCAAGTCGGGGTCTCTGGAAACACCATATATTTT.